The rows below give T cell receptor beta chains drawn from one sample of a study of cytomegalovirus exposure and HLA in healthy donors. Generated by immunoSEQ multiplex PCR, the TCRdb table keeps only in-frame clones and is missing some. This table lists about 88,000 clones. Source material: PBMCs. The receptors originated from a girl under 18 in good health and CMV-seropositive. Each CDR3 is given with its conserved first and last residue. The D gene is left open where the match is weak.

d_call,v_call,j_call,cdr3_nt,cdr3_aa
TRBD1,TRBV12-5,TRBJ2-5,TGTGCTAGTGGTTTGGGAACAGGGGGCTTAGAGACCCAGTACTTC,CASGLGTGGLETQYF
TRBD1,TRBV6-1,TRBJ2-3,TGTGCCAGCAGGACAGGGGGCGGAGATACGCAGTATTTT,CASRTGGGDTQYF
TRBD1,TRBV9,TRBJ1-6,TGTGCCAGCAGCCCACTCGGAGAAGGGGGCCCCACACCCCTCCACTTT,CASSPLGEGGPTPLHF
-,TRBV4-3,TRBJ1-5,TGCGCCAGCAGCCAAAACGCTGGGTGGCGGCAGCCCCAGCATTTT,CASSQNAGWRQPQHF
TRBD1,TRBV30,TRBJ1-6,TGTGCCTGGAGGGGGACAGGGCGAGGGGAATCACCCCTCCACTTT,CAWRGTGRGESPLHF
-,TRBV6-5,TRBJ2-7,TGTGCCAGCAGTTACTCAAGCAGGGCAAGCGCCTACGAGCAGTACTTC,CASSYSSRASAYEQYF
-,TRBV4-2,TRBJ2-6,TGTGCCAGCAGCCAAGAACGGGGTCCTGGGGCCAACGTCCTGACTTTC,CASSQERGPGANVLTF
TRBD2,TRBV18,TRBJ2-3,TGTGCCAGCTCCCTAGCGGGGGGGCCCGCAGATACGCAGTATTTT,CASSLAGGPADTQYF
-,TRBV27,TRBJ2-2,TGTGCCAGCAGTCGCTCCTTGGGGGCCACCGGGGAGCTGTTTTTT,CASSRSLGATGELFF
TRBD1,TRBV5-1,TRBJ1-5,TGCGCCAGCAGCTTGACCGGGACAGGCAATCAGCCCCAGCATTTT,CASSLTGTGNQPQHF
-,TRBV7-9,TRBJ1-1,TGTGCCAGCATGGGGGCGCTTGGGGAAGCTGAAGCTTTCTTT,CASMGALGEAEAFF
TRBD1,TRBV2,TRBJ1-2,TGTGCCAGCAGTTTGACAGGGGGCTATGGCTACACCTTC,CASSLTGGYGYTF
TRBD2,TRBV4-1,TRBJ2-3,TGCGCCAGCAGCCAACCGCTAGCGGGGGTTGAAGATACGCAGTATTTT,CASSQPLAGVEDTQYF
TRBD1,TRBV6-5,TRBJ2-7,TGTGCCAGCAGTTACCTTAAAGGGGACAGGGTAGCCGAGCAGTACTTC,CASSYLKGDRVAEQYF
-,TRBV19,TRBJ1-4,TGTGCCAGTAGTAGGGGGCCCTACGGAAAAGGACTGTTTTTT,CASSRGPYGKGLFF
TRBD2,TRBV7-9,TRBJ2-2,TGTGCCAGCAGCATCTCTAGCGGGGGAAACACCGGGGAGCTGTTTTTT,CASSISSGGNTGELFF
-,TRBV9,TRBJ1-2,TGTGCCAGCAGCGTAGCTGTGGGGGCGGATGGCTACACCTTC,CASSVAVGADGYTF
-,TRBV6-5,TRBJ1-2,TGTGCCAGCGGTGATGAGCTCTCACTTCTTGGCTACACCTTC,CASGDELSLLGYTF
TRBD1,TRBV9,TRBJ2-6,TGTGCCAGCAGCGGACCCGGGACAGCTCCCTACTCTGGGGCCAACGTCCTGACTTTC,CASSGPGTAPYSGANVLTF
-,TRBV30,TRBJ1-5,TGTGCCTGGAGTGTACGCAGGGCCGGTCGCAATCAGCCCCAGCATTTT,CAWSVRRAGRNQPQHF
TRBD1,TRBV9,TRBJ2-1,TGTGCCAGCAGCGTAAGTAAGAGGACAGGGAGTTACAATGAGCAGTTCTTC,CASSVSKRTGSYNEQFF
-,TRBV5-5,TRBJ1-2,TGTGCCAGCAGCTTGAGTAGTGGACAGAACTATGGCTACACCTTC,CASSLSSGQNYGYTF
TRBD1,TRBV11-2,TRBJ1-1,TGTGCCAGCAGCTCCCGGACAGGCCCTTACACTGAAGCTTTCTTT,CASSSRTGPYTEAFF
-,TRBV14,TRBJ1-1,TGTGCCAGCAGCCAAGATGCCAGGGATTACACTGAAGCTTTCTTT,CASSQDARDYTEAFF
-,TRBV7-2,TRBJ1-1,TGTGCCAGCAGCTTAACAGGGTACACTGAAGCTTTCTTT,CASSLTGYTEAFF
-,TRBV9,TRBJ1-1,TGTGCCAGCAGCGCACAGGGAGACACTGAAGCTTTCTTT,CASSAQGDTEAFF
TRBD1,TRBV5-4,TRBJ2-5,TGTGCCAGCAGCTTGTTGGGACAGGGCGAGACCCAGTACTTC,CASSLLGQGETQYF
TRBD1,TRBV7-2,TRBJ1-1,TGTGCCAGCAGCAAAGACAGGGTGGATCTAGCTTTCTTT,CASSKDRVDLAFF
TRBD2,TRBV7-8,TRBJ2-1,TGTGCCAGCAGCCCGACCGCGGGGGTTCCGGGTAATGAGCAGTTCTTC,CASSPTAGVPGNEQFF
-,TRBV7-2,TRBJ1-3,TGTGCCAGCAGCTTACAGGCCAGAGTAAGCTCTGGAAACACCATATATTTT,CASSLQARVSSGNTIYF
-,TRBV19,TRBJ1-6,TGTGCCAGTAGTATTGACGGAGCCTATAATTCACCCCTCCACTTT,CASSIDGAYNSPLHF
-,TRBV30,TRBJ1-6,TGTGCCTGGAGTCCGGACAGTTATTCACCCCTCCACTTT,CAWSPDSYSPLHF
TRBD1,TRBV6-1,TRBJ1-5,TGTGCCAGCAGTGGAGGGCGGGACAGGGCAAATCAGCCCCAGCATTTT,CASSGGRDRANQPQHF
-,TRBV4-1,TRBJ1-3,TGCGCCAGCAGCCCGGTCGGCAGGGGAAGTCGTTTAAACACCATATATTTT,CASSPVGRGSRLNTIYF
-,TRBV12-5,TRBJ2-2,TGTGCTAGTGGAAAACAGGGTCTCACCGGGGAGCTGTTTTTT,CASGKQGLTGELFF
-,TRBV19,TRBJ2-7,TGTGCCAGTAACCCCGGGACACACTCCTACGAGCAGTACTTC,CASNPGTHSYEQYF
-,TRBV18,TRBJ1-6,TGTGCCAGCTCACCTCCGGACCCTGCGGGATCACCCCTCCACTTT,CASSPPDPAGSPLHF
-,TRBV4-1,TRBJ2-1,TGCGCCAGCAGCCAAGCCCCTGGTCTACAGAATGAGCAGTTCTTC,CASSQAPGLQNEQFF
-,TRBV4-1,TRBJ2-7,TGCGCCAGCAGCCAATTGTGGGACACCTTATTCTACGAGCAGTACTTC,CASSQLWDTLFYEQYF
TRBD1,TRBV7-9,TRBJ1-1,TGTGCCAGCAGCTTAGGAGTAGGGGACAGGGGGGACACTGAAGCTTTCTTT,CASSLGVGDRGDTEAFF
-,TRBV5-6,TRBJ2-1,TGTGCCAGCAGCCGGACACTTCGGAATGAGCAGTTCTTC,CASSRTLRNEQFF
-,TRBV5-6,TRBJ1-2,TGTGCCAGCGCCCGGGGTGGGGGCATGGGTGGCTACACCTTC,CASARGGGMGGYTF
-,TRBV27,TRBJ1-2,TGTGCCAGCGGCCTCGGTGGGGGCGGCTATGGCTACACCTTC,CASGLGGGGYGYTF
TRBD1,TRBV7-9,TRBJ2-5,TGTGCCAGCGGACAGGGACCCCAAGAGACCCAGTACTTC,CASGQGPQETQYF
-,TRBV4-3,TRBJ1-1,TGCGCCAGCAGCCAGTTAAGGGGCGGGGGCACTGAAGCTTTCTTT,CASSQLRGGGTEAFF
TRBD1,TRBV27,TRBJ1-6,TGTGCCAGCAGTTACGGGACAGCGTTATCACCCCTCCACTTT,CASSYGTALSPLHF
TRBD1,TRBV7-9,TRBJ1-6,TGTGCCAGCAGCTCGTTTCAGGGGGATGATTCACCCCTCCACTTT,CASSSFQGDDSPLHF
TRBD1,TRBV19,TRBJ2-2,TGTGCCAGCAGACAGGGGGCCCGGGAGCTGTTTTTT,CASRQGARELFF
TRBD1,TRBV4-1,TRBJ2-7,TGCGCCAGCAGCTTCACACTAGGACAGGGTTCCTACGAGCAGTACTTC,CASSFTLGQGSYEQYF
-,TRBV5-1,TRBJ2-6,TGCGCCAGCAGCTTCGACGGCGGCTCCTCTGGGGCCAACGTCCTGACTTTC,CASSFDGGSSGANVLTF
TRBD2,TRBV7-7,TRBJ2-1,TGTGCCAGCAGCTCTAGCGGGGGGGCAAATGAGCAGTTCTTC,CASSSSGGANEQFF
TRBD2,TRBV19,TRBJ2-5,TGTGCCAGTAGTCCGGGACTAGCGGTAGAGACCCAGTACTTC,CASSPGLAVETQYF
-,TRBV5-1,TRBJ1-1,TGCGCCAGCAGCTGGGCAGGCAGGGACACTGAAGCTTTCTTT,CASSWAGRDTEAFF
-,TRBV2,TRBJ1-1,TGTGCCAGCAGTCAGAACCAGGAGGGCTGGGCTTTCTTT,CASSQNQEGWAFF
-,TRBV7-2,TRBJ2-5,TGTGCCAGCAGCTTAGGGGGGCGGGAAGAGACCCAGTACTTC,CASSLGGREETQYF
-,TRBV4-3,TRBJ2-3,TGCGCCAGCAGCCAAGAAAGACTTACGACAGATACGCAGTATTTT,CASSQERLTTDTQYF
-,TRBV30,TRBJ2-3,TGTGCCTGGAGTGTACAATCCGATACGCAGTATTTT,CAWSVQSDTQYF
-,TRBV6-5,TRBJ1-1,TGTGCCAGCGGTCGGGAGCAGAACACTGAAGCTTTCTTT,CASGREQNTEAFF
TRBD1,TRBV5-1,TRBJ2-1,TGCGCCAGCAGCTTGGTCTCAGGGGGCCTCGACAATGAGCAGTTCTTC,CASSLVSGGLDNEQFF
-,TRBV5-1,TRBJ2-7,TGCGCCAGCAGCCTCGGACAGACCGGGGCAATGAACCCCTACGAGCAGTACTTC,CASSLGQTGAMNPYEQYF